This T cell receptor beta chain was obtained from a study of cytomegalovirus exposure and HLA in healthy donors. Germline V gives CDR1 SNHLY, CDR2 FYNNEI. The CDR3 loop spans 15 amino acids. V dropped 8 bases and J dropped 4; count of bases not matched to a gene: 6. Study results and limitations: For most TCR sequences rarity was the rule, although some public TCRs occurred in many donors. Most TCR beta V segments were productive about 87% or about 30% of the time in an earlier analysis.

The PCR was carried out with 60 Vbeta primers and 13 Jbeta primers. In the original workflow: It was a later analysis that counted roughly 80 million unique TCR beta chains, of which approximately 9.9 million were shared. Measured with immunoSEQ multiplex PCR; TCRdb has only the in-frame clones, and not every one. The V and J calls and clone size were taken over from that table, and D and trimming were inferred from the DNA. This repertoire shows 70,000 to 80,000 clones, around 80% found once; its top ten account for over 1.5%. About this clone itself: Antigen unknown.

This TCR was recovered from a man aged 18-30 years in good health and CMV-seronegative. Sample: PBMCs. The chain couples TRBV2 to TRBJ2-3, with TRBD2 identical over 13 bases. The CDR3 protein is CASRPGLAGPDTQYF. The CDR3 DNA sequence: TGTGCCAGCCGACCGGGACTAGCGGGACCAGATACGCAGTATTTT.